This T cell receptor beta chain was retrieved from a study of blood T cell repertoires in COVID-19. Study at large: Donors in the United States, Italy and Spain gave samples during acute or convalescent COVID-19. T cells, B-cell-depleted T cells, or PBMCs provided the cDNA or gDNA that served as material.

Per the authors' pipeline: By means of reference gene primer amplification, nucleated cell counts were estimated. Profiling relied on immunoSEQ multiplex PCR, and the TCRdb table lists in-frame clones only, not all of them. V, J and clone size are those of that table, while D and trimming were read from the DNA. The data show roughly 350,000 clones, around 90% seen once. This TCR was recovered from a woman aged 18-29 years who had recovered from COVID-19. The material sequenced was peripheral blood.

The CDR3 region is CASSIRHSSTSNQPQHF. The CDR3 region has the DNA TGTGCCAGTAGTATTCGTCACTCCTCCACGAGCAATCAGCCCCAGCATTTT. This chain links TRBV19 with TRBJ1-5; D is unclear. Trimming took off 3 bases at V and 1 base at J, with 16 bases between the two ends. This CDR3 has 17 amino acids. Germline assignment: CDR1 LNHDA and CDR2 SQIVND (reference sequence). The full variable domain, in which reference TRBV19 and TRBJ1-5 provide the parts outside the CDR3, is DGGITQSPKYLFRKEGQNVTLSCEQNLNHDAMYWYRQDPGQGLRLIYYSQIVNDFQKGDIAEGYSVSREKKESFPLTVTSAQKNPTAFYLCASSIRHSSTSNQPQHFGDGTRLSIL.